This T cell receptor beta chain originates from a study of blood T cell repertoires in COVID-19. Across the study: COVID-19 samples, acute and convalescent, were from the United States, Italy and Spain.

Original processing notes: Amplified reference gene primers provided the basis for estimating nucleated cell counts. Measured with immunoSEQ multiplex PCR; TCRdb has only the in-frame clones, and not every one. D and trimming were read from the DNA, whereas the V and J calls and clone size are those reported in that table. The sample consists of some 70,000 clones, about 82% of them appearing once. This receptor was identified in a man between 45 and 60 years old with active COVID-19. The material sequenced was peripheral blood.

The CDR3 coding sequence is TGTGCCAGCAGTTATTTAAATGAGCAGTTCTTC. This codes for CASSYLNEQFF. The rearrangement uses TRBV12-3 or TRBV12-4 and TRBJ2-1; D ambiguous. The CDR3 loop spans 11 amino acids. V gave up 4 bases and J gave up 7 bases, with 5 bases separating them.